This T cell receptor beta chain emerged from a study of post-analysis software for immune sequencing data. In the study overall: Patients with relapsing-remitting, secondary progressive and progressive-relapsing multiple sclerosis courses were all represented. Study-level results: TRBV segments more frequent in patients than in controls numbered roughly 5 and included TRBV5-6, TRBV5-1 and TRBV20-1. Strong same-batch co-clustering of samples appeared with F measure clustering.

Deletions cut 7 bases from V and 2 bases from J, with 9 bases between. Germline loops: CDR1 SQVTM, CDR2 ANQGSEA. This CDR3 region has 12 residues. A word on this clonotype: Its antigen is unknown. This may be a read error: a much more frequent sequence differs by one nucleotide.

Each TCR beta cDNA library carried unique molecular identifiers. Out of about 0.9 to 11 million T cells, about 520,000 cDNA molecules were generated. TCRdb redid the calling of the PCR reads with MiXCR, one entry per CDR3 protein. This repertoire shows roughly 150,000 distinct CDR3 sequences, about 36% found once; its top ten account for under 30%. The receptor was derived from a girl aged 5-17 years with multiple sclerosis. This specimen was blood, taken after autologous hematopoietic stem cell transplantation. V is TRBV29-1 and J is TRBJ2-1, with D uncertain. CDR3 DNA: TGCAGCGGTGAGGTTGCCTACAATGAGCAGTTCTTC. It is translated as CSGEVAYNEQFF.